This entry lists 2 T cell receptor beta chains sequenced from one sample in a study of blood T cells in healthy people across ages. Combining a sample-barcoded 5' primer with a J-beta primer mix, a second PCR ran for roughly 7 to 12 cycles. One entry per CDR3 protein results from TCRdb running MiXCR on the 5' RACE reads. The sample lists more than 700,000 distinct CDR3 sequences; 35% to 60% were seen once. The sequencing input was blood. The receptors stem from a man older than 75 in good health.

The chain couples TRBV6-6 to TRBJ2-7; no reliable D call. The closer fit of TRBJ2-5 to the DNA end suggests the J call may be wrong. The germline gives CDR1 MNHNY, CDR2 SVGAGI (reference sequence). This CDR3 has 14 amino acids. The CDR3 nucleotides are TGTGCCAGCAGTTACGAAACTACCCAAGAGACCCAGTACTTC. This gives the protein CASSYETTQETQYF.

At least ten counts were recorded for this clonotype. The chain combines TRBV27 with TRBJ2-7; no clear D. Germline V gene data show CDR1 as MNHEY and CDR2 as SMNVEV (reference sequence). The CDR3 sequence is 13 residues long. V dropped 3 bases and J dropped 2 bases, with 8 bases sitting between them. The CDR3 DNA reads as TGTGCCAGCAGTTTTTCCAGGACCTACGAGCAGTACTTC. This codes for CASSFSRTYEQYF.